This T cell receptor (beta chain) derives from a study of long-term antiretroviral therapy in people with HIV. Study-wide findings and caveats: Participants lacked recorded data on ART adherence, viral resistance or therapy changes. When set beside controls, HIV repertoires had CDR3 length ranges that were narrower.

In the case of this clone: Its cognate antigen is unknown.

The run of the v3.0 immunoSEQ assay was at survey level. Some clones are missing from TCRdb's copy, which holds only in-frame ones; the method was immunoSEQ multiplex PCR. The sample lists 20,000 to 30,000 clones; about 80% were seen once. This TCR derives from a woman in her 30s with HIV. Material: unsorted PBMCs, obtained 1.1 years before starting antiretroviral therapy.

CDR3 in DNA: TGTGCCAGCAGTGATATGCGGGGGGGCCTGCCAGATACGCAGTATTTT. Protein: CASSDMRGGLPDTQYF. The rearrangement joins TRBV6-1 to TRBJ2-3; TRBD2 matches at 9 bases. J was trimmed by 4 bases and V by 3 bases; bases with no gene match: 8. Per germline, CDR1 MNHNS and CDR2 SASEGT. The CDR3 has 16 residues.